The 5 T cell receptor beta chains given below trace back to one sample, sequenced in a study of T cell responses to AZD1222 COVID-19 vaccine. TCRdb keeps only in-frame clones here, not all; method: immunoSEQ multiplex PCR. The table has more than 150,000 clones, approximately 92% seen once. Material: peripheral blood, obtained on day 0 of AZD1222 vaccination. These receptors all stem from an adult in good health.

The V gene is TRBV11-2, the J gene TRBJ2-1; TRBD2 might be the D (7 bases). Germline CDR1 SGHAT, CDR2 FQNNGV. The CDR3 runs 16 residues. Trimming took off 5 bases at V and 4 bases at J, with 18 bases between the two ends. CDR3 sequence: CASSTIRGARYNEQFF. As DNA, the CDR3 is TGTGCCAGCAGCACGATCCGGGGGGCAAGATACAATGAGCAGTTCTTC.

The genes are TRBV19 and TRBJ1-6; D is undetermined. Trimming pared 0 bases from V and 0 bases from J, leaving 12 bases between. This CDR3 is 18 amino acids long. Germline CDR1 reads LNHDA; CDR2 reads SQIVND (reference sequence). The CDR3 sequence is CASSIDTSGSSYNSPLHF. DNA for the CDR3: TGTGCCAGTAGTATAGATACCTCCGGAAGCTCCTATAATTCACCCCTCCACTTT.

The chain recombines TRBV7-6 with TRBJ1-3; TRBD1 agrees at 8 bases. Germline assignment: CDR1 SGHVS and CDR2 FNYEAQ. The ends lost 5 bases at V and 3 bases at J; junction bases unmatched: 6. The CDR3 runs to 15 residues. CDR3 amino acids: CASSPRDRSGNTIYF. CDR3 DNA: TGTGCCAGCAGCCCGAGGGACAGGAGTGGAAACACCATATATTTT.

Comments on this clone: A read error may account for a junction end that differs from germline. The chain links TRBV7-7 to TRBJ2-5, with D tentatively TRBD1 (6 bases). The CDR3 has 16 residues. Per the germline V gene, CDR1 is SSHAT and CDR2 is FNYEAQ (reference sequence). The CDR3 bases are TGTGCTAGCAGCTTAGTTGTGGGGGCGCGACAAGAGACCCAGTACTTC. This encodes CASSLVVGARQETQYF.

The chain carries TRBV5-1 and TRBJ1-1; D uncertain. The CDR3 spans 16 residues. Germline V lookup: CDR1 SGHRS, CDR2 YFSETQ. Trimming took off 4 bases at V and 3 bases at J, with 19 bases between the two ends. CDR3 nucleotides: TGCGCCAGCAGCCCAATTAGGGTGGGAACGGACACTGAAGCTTTCTTT. Translation: CASSPIRVGTDTEAFF.